This T cell receptor (beta chain) was sequenced for a study of OX40 agonist ivuxolimab in advanced cancers. Sequencing used immunoSEQ multiplex PCR; TCRdb keeps in-frame clones, though not all of them. The sample contains about 81,000 clones, around nine tenths of which appear only once. CDR1 SGHRS and CDR2 YFSETQ come from the germline V gene. This CDR3 has 14 residues. Trimming left V 5 bases short and J 2 bases short, with 12 bases between. The origin of this receptor is an adult with an advanced solid tumor such as melanoma, head and neck, liver or kidney cancer. V and J are TRBV5-1 and TRBJ2-3; D call uncertain. The sample in question was CD4+ or CD8+ T cells sorted from blood, obtained in a trial of the OX40 agonist ivuxolimab. The DNA of the CDR3 is TGCGCCAGCAGGCTTAGTAGAACCACAGATACGCAGTATTTT. This encodes CASRLSRTTDTQYF.